Below, 26 T cell receptor beta chains from the same sample are listed, as sequenced in a study of blood T cells in healthy people across ages. Combining a sample-barcoded 5' primer with a J-beta primer mix, a second PCR ran for roughly 7 to 12 cycles. One entry per CDR3 protein results from TCRdb running MiXCR on the 5' RACE reads. Of approximately 1.5 million distinct CDR3 sequences in the sample, approximately 39% were seen once. Sequencing was performed on blood. These receptors were obtained from a woman between 18 and 30 years old in good health.

This clonotype was recorded a few times. V and J are TRBV6-2 or TRBV6-3 and TRBJ2-1; 7 bases fit TRBD1. Germline-derived CDR1 and CDR2 are MNHEY and SVGEGT. The CDR3 sequence is 12 residues long. Trimming cost V 7 bases and J 12 bases; bases outside gene matches: 9. Here the CDR3 reads CASTGDSSRQFF. The CDR3 DNA sequence: TGTGCCAGCACTGGGGACAGTTCGAGGCAGTTCTTC.

This chain uses TRBV11-2 with TRBJ1-2; the match to TRBD1 covers 8 bases. With 4 bases clipped from V and 0 bases from J, the junction kept 13 bases outside the gene matches. The CDR3 runs to 18 residues. CDR1 and CDR2 (germline): SGHAT, FQNNGV. The CDR3 DNA reads TGTGCCAGCAGCTCAAACCAGGGGGCACGTAATACTAACTATGGCTACACCTTC. Translation: CASSSNQGARNTNYGYTF.

The chain combines TRBV7-2 with TRBJ2-6; D may be TRBD1 (5 bases). This CDR3 comprises 15 residues. Germline V gene sequence: CDR1 SGHTA, CDR2 FQGNSA. The ends were cut back, 7 bases at V and 0 bases at J, with 10 bases in the middle. The CDR3 is CASTREISGANVLTF. The CDR3 DNA sequence: TGTGCCAGCACCAGGGAAATCTCTGGGGCCAACGTCCTGACTTTC.

This clonotype was observed a few times. The chain combines TRBV4-1 with TRBJ2-1, with 12 bases matching TRBD2. V trimming: 6 bases; J trimming: 2 bases; junction bases outside the gene matches: 8. There are 17 residues in the CDR3. The germline CDR1 and CDR2 sequences are MGHRA and YSYEKL. The CDR3 DNA sequence: TGCGCCAGCAGTGCCGGGACTAGCGGGTTTGCCTACAATGAGCAGTTCTTC. Its translation: CASSAGTSGFAYNEQFF.

This chain uses TRBV4-1 with TRBJ2-1, with D perhaps TRBD2 (6 bases). The V and J ends lost 1 base and 4 bases respectively, with 11 bases between them. The CDR3 is 15 amino acids. The germline gives CDR1 MGHRA, CDR2 YSYEKL. The CDR3 region has the DNA TGCGCCAGCAGCCAAGCCCTAGCGACTTACAATGAGCAGTTCTTC. It encodes CASSQALATYNEQFF.

This clonotype has a handful of counts. The chain links TRBV29-1 to TRBJ2-5; D perhaps matches TRBD1 (6 bases). Germline-derived CDR1 and CDR2 are SQVTM and ANQGSEA. Trimming removed 5 bases at V and 1 base at J, with 11 bases between. CDR3 length equals 13 residues. CDR3 in amino acids: CSVKGVIQETQYF. CDR3 sequence (DNA): TGCAGCGTTAAGGGGGTAATCCAAGAGACCCAGTACTTC. The variable domain in full, with the rest retrieved from reference TRBV29-1 and TRBJ2-5, is SAVISQKPSRDICQRGTSLTIQCQVDSQVTMMFWYRQQPGQSLTLIATANQGSEATYESGFVIDKFPISRPNLTFSTLTVSNMSPEDSSIYLCSVKGVIQETQYFGPGTRLLVL.

The chain joins TRBV20-1 to TRBJ2-5; D call uncertain. Germline V gives CDR1 DFQATT, CDR2 SNEGSKA (reference sequence). Trimming left V 0 bases short and J 11 bases short, with 16 bases between. The CDR3 spans 13 residues. DNA for the CDR3: TGCAGTGCTAGAGATGTTTCCTACAATGAGCAGTACTTC. Its protein is CSARDVSYNEQYF.

The V gene is TRBV4-3, the J gene TRBJ2-2; D remains unclear. Germline V lookup: CDR1 LGHNA, CDR2 YSLEER. This CDR3 is 14 amino acids long. The ends were cut back, 4 bases at V and 2 bases at J, with 8 bases in the middle. The DNA for the CDR3 is TGCGCCAGCAGCCCGGCCGGTAACACCGGGGAGCTGTTTTTT. Translation gives CASSPAGNTGELFF.

This rearrangement joins TRBV28 to TRBJ2-3; no firm D call. CDR1 MDHEN and CDR2 SYDVKM come from the germline V gene. CDR3 length: 14 residues. Trimming took off 2 bases at V and 2 bases at J, with 8 bases between the two ends. The CDR3 region is CASSLGQYTDTQYF. CDR3 in DNA: TGTGCCAGCAGTTTAGGGCAATACACAGATACGCAGTATTTT.

CDR3 coding DNA: TGTGCCATCAGTGATACGGTCTCCGAGCAGTACTTC. Its translation: CAISDTVSEQYF. The chain recombines TRBV10-3 with TRBJ2-7; D is ambiguous. Germline CDR1 is ENHRY and CDR2 is SYGVKD. The CDR3 totals 12 residues. V was pared by 3 bases and J by 6 bases, with 9 bases between.

The J gene is TRBJ1-2, the V gene TRBV24-1, with D possibly being TRBD1 (5 bases). The CDR3 runs to 13 residues. Trimming pared 2 bases from V and 7 bases from J, leaving 10 bases between. Germline V gene data show CDR1 as KGHDR and CDR2 as SFDVKD. Here the CDR3 DNA reads TGTGCCACCAGTGATTATACCCAGGGTGGCTACACCTTC. Translating it yields CATSDYTQGGYTF.

The rearrangement links TRBV28 to TRBJ1-5, with no clear D. The ends were cut back, 9 bases at V and 0 bases at J, with 3 bases in the middle. Germline V lookup: CDR1 MDHEN, CDR2 SYDVKM. The CDR3 contains 11 residues. The CDR3 reads CASYSNQPQHF. CDR3 DNA: TGTGCCAGTTATAGCAATCAGCCCCAGCATTTT.

This clonotype was found a few times. The V gene is TRBV6-6, the J gene TRBJ1-4; D unclear. Trimming pared 2 bases from V and 8 bases from J, leaving 12 bases between. This CDR3 comprises 14 residues. The germline V gene has CDR1 MNHNY and CDR2 SVGAGI (reference sequence). CDR3 nucleotide sequence: TGTGCCAGCAGTTACGGTCGACTAGGGGAAAAACTGTTTTTT. Its protein is CASSYGRLGEKLFF.

The chain is built from TRBV4-3 and TRBJ2-1, with D uncertain. The CDR3 sequence is 15 residues long. The V and J ends lost 0 bases and 4 bases respectively, with 10 bases between them. Looked up from germline, CDR1 is LGHNA and CDR2 is YSLEER. The CDR3 sequence: CASSQDALYYNEQFF. The CDR3 nucleotides read TGCGCCAGCAGCCAAGATGCACTGTATTACAATGAGCAGTTCTTC.

This clonotype was observed a handful of times. This rearrangement joins TRBV7-9 to TRBJ2-1; D ambiguous. V shed 8 bases and J shed 5 bases, with 13 bases lying between them. Germline CDR1 is SEHNR and CDR2 is FQNEAQ (reference sequence). CDR3 length: 13 residues. The CDR3 is CASVSTLDNEQFF. DNA for the CDR3: TGTGCCAGCGTATCGACCTTGGACAATGAGCAGTTCTTC.

Concerning this clonotype itself: An end of the junction does not agree with germline; a read error may underlie this. The gene calls are TRBV5-1 and TRBJ2-3; 9 bases are shared with TRBD1. Looked up from germline, CDR1 is SGHRS and CDR2 is YFSETQ. The CDR3 is 18 amino acids. The CDR3 region is CANSIGQGTYSSTDTQYF. In nucleotides, the CDR3 is TGCGCCAACAGCATCGGACAGGGGACCTATTCCAGCACAGATACGCAGTATTTT.

The gene calls are TRBV4-3 and TRBJ2-7, with D possibly being TRBD2 (5 bases). This CDR3 spans 17 amino acids. Germline V CDR1 and CDR2: LGHNA, YSLEER. Trimming shortened V by 1 base and J by 7 bases, and 23 bases separated the two germline ends. The CDR3 coding sequence is TGCGCCAGCAGCCAAGGGACTGGGGTCGCCTCCTACAATGAGCAGTACTTC. Translation gives CASSQGTGVASYNEQYF.

This clonotype showed up just once. The chain carries TRBV7-2 and TRBJ2-7; a weak D match, TRBD2 (5 bases). Germline CDR1 is SGHTA and CDR2 is FQGNSA. This CDR3 is built from 16 residues. V shed 1 base and J shed 7 bases, with 20 bases lying between them. The CDR3 coding sequence is TGTGCCAGCAGCTTAGGGCGGAGGCAGGTTTACAATGAGCAGTACTTC. This translates into CASSLGRRQVYNEQYF. The complete variable domain, with remaining parts taken from reference TRBV7-2 and TRBJ2-7, reads GAGVSQSPSNKVTEKGKDVELRCDPISGHTALYWYRQSLGQGLEFLIYFQGNSAPDKSGLPSDRFSAERTGGSVSTLTIQRTQQEDSAVYLCASSLGRRQVYNEQYFGPGTRLTVT.

The chain is built from TRBV5-1 and TRBJ1-2; 10 bases line up with TRBD1. CDR3 length equals 15 residues. J lost 9 bases, V lost 0 bases, and 8 bases had no gene match. Per the germline V gene, CDR1 is SGHRS and CDR2 is YFSETQ. CDR3 amino acids: CASSLDADRGSRYTF. In DNA, the CDR3 is TGCGCCAGCAGCTTGGATGCGGACAGGGGGAGTCGCTACACCTTC.

This clonotype was detected only a few times. The chain combines TRBV25-1 with TRBJ1-2; a weak D match, TRBD1 (6 bases). Trimming removed 2 bases at V and 6 bases at J, with 10 bases between. Germline-derived CDR1 and CDR2 are MGHDK and SYGVNS. The CDR3 runs to 13 residues. The CDR3 nucleotides read TGTGCCAGCAGTGAACTCAGGGGCGATGGCTACACCTTC. Residues: CASSELRGDGYTF.

In this sample, this clonotype turned up a few times. The chain combines TRBV3-1 with TRBJ2-3; 9 bases map to TRBD1. V was clipped by 4 bases and J by 7 bases; unmatched bases: 12. Looked up from germline, CDR1 is LGHDT and CDR2 is YNNKEL (reference sequence). The CDR3 covers 16 residues. CDR3 nucleotide sequence: TGTGCCAGCAGCCCAGGACAGGGGCCCATTGGGAATACGCAGTATTTT. Translated, it gives CASSPGQGPIGNTQYF.

This clonotype was detected a few times. The chain links TRBV14 to TRBJ2-1; possibly TRBD2 for D (5 bases). From germline, CDR1 is SGHDN and CDR2 FVKESK. The V gene lost 4 bases and the J gene lost 3 bases, with 10 bases spanning the gap. The CDR3 has 14 amino acids. This CDR3 is CASSPSSFYNEQFF. CDR3 in DNA: TGTGCCAGCAGCCCCTCTAGCTTCTACAATGAGCAGTTCTTC.

This clonotype came up many times. The chain recombines TRBV12-3 or TRBV12-4 with TRBJ2-7; no clear D. This CDR3 spans 13 amino acids. The V and J ends lost 6 bases and 3 bases respectively, with 12 bases between them. CDR3 nucleotides: TGTGCCAGCAGCCAAATGGCGGTCTACGAGCAGTACTTC. Translated, it gives CASSQMAVYEQYF.

The chain recombines TRBV2 with TRBJ2-7; 10 positions agree with TRBD1. The closer fit of TRBJ2-5 to the DNA end suggests the J call may be wrong. CDR1 SNHLY and CDR2 FYNNEI come from the germline V gene. The CDR3 runs to 14 residues. The CDR3 DNA follows: TGTGCCAGCAGTATCGCGGGACAGGGGGAGACCCAGTACTTC. It encodes CASSIAGQGETQYF.

This clonotype was counted a few times. The chain combines TRBV20-1 with TRBJ1-2; no clear D gene. Trimming pared 5 bases from V and 6 bases from J, leaving 16 bases between. Germline CDR1 DFQATT, CDR2 SNEGSKA (reference sequence). This CDR3 is 13 amino acids long. CDR3 sequence reads: CSAAQSTLDGYTF. The CDR3 DNA follows: TGCAGTGCTGCCCAGTCGACCCTCGATGGCTACACCTTC.

The chain employs TRBV29-1 and TRBJ1-1; D possibly corresponds to TRBD1 (6 bases). The CDR3 is made up of 12 amino acids. V shed 8 bases and J shed 4 bases, with 14 bases lying between them. Looked up from germline, CDR1 is SQVTM and CDR2 is ANQGSEA. CDR3 residues: CSRFEGGTEAFF. The CDR3 nucleotides read TGCAGCCGCTTCGAGGGGGGCACTGAAGCTTTCTTT.